The 21 T cell receptor beta chains presented below share a single source sample, sequenced in a study of T cells in Graves' hyperthyroidism and ophthalmopathy. Regions amplified from RNA transcripts were the TCR beta CDR3 regions. An initial round of RT-PCR targeting the TCR CDR3 relied on the HTBI primer set. MiXCR was run by TCRdb on the multiplex PCR reads, yielding one entry per CDR3 protein. The table records around 350,000 distinct CDR3 sequences, approximately 20% of them present only once. Sequenced input: blood. The receptors originated from a woman aged 18-29 years with Graves' hyperthyroidism.

The table lists this clonotype with many counts. The chain recombines TRBV19 with TRBJ2-3, with D possibly being TRBD2 (6 bases). Trimming took 5 bases from V and 1 from J, leaving 13 bases between them. Germline loops: CDR1 LNHDA, CDR2 SQIVND (reference sequence). The CDR3 spans 15 residues. The CDR3 nucleotides read TGTGCCAGTAGTTCAGCGTGGAGGGGCACAGATACGCAGTATTTT. Translated: CASSSAWRGTDTQYF.

In this sample, this clonotype turned up many times. The chain links TRBV2 to TRBJ2-3; a possible D gene is TRBD2 (5 bases). Trimming took 1 base from V and 0 from J, leaving 20 bases between them. CDR3 length equals 19 residues. Per germline, CDR1 SNHLY and CDR2 FYNNEI. The CDR3 sequence is CASSEVASIPTSSTDTQYF. The CDR3 DNA is TGTGCCAGCAGTGAAGTGGCTAGCATTCCTACTTCTAGCACAGATACGCAGTATTTT.

This clonotype was seen just once. This may be a read error, as it is one base from a much larger clone. The CDR3 reads CSASSSSSSNQPQHF. CDR3 bases: TGCAGTGCTAGCTCGTCGTCGAGCAGCAATCAGCCCCAGCATTTT. The rearrangement uses TRBV20-1 and TRBJ1-5; D call uncertain. The V end was cut by 3 bases, the J end by 1 base, with 13 bases between. CDR1 and CDR2 (germline): DFQATT, SNEGSKA (reference sequence). The CDR3 is 15 residues long.

There are many counts of this clonotype. This chain connects TRBV12-3 or TRBV12-4 to TRBJ1-6; 8 bases are shared with TRBD1. The V and J ends lost 6 bases and 5 bases, in that order; junction bases with no gene match: 6. The CDR3 sequence is 15 residues long. In DNA, the CDR3 is TGTGCCAGCAGAAATCAGGGGGCGGATAATTCACCCCTCCACTTT. Translated: CASRNQGADNSPLHF.

Many counts were recorded for this clonotype. This chain uses TRBV7-6 with TRBJ2-7; 7 nucleotides align to TRBD1. This CDR3 is 15 amino acids long. Germline loops: CDR1 SGHVS, CDR2 FNYEAQ. After removal of 5 bases from V and 6 bases from J, the junction contained 13 bases not matched to a gene. CDR3 sequence (DNA): TGTGCCAGCAGCCGCGCCCGGGACAGCCTCTTCGAGCAGTACTTC. Its protein product is CASSRARDSLFEQYF.

The J gene is TRBJ2-7, the V gene TRBV6-2 or TRBV6-3, with D unclear. Germline V gene lookup returns CDR1 MNHEY and CDR2 SVGEGT. The CDR3 is 12 amino acids. Trimming stripped 5 bases from V and 3 bases from J, with 8 bases between. CDR3 in amino acids: CASSDTYYEQYF. The CDR3 DNA reads TGTGCCAGCAGTGACACTTACTACGAGCAGTACTTC.

This clonotype appeared many times. V gene TRBV2 combines with J gene TRBJ2-5, with 9 bases fitting TRBD1. The CDR3 runs to 16 residues. The germline CDR1 and CDR2 sequences are SNHLY and FYNNEI. V lost 6 bases to trimming and J lost 3 bases; unmatched junction nucleotides: 11. The CDR3 here is CASRAGTGRGKETQYF. For the CDR3, the DNA is TGTGCCAGCAGAGCCGGGACAGGGAGAGGAAAAGAGACCCAGTACTTC. The variable domain in full, completed from reference TRBV2 and TRBJ2-5, reads EPEVTQTPSHQVTQMGQEVILRCVPISNHLYFYWYRQILGQKVEFLVSFYNNEISEKSEIFDDQFSVERPDGSNFTLKIRSTKLEDSAMYFCASRAGTGRGKETQYFGPGTRLLVL.

This clonotype came up a few times. The genes are TRBV12-3 or TRBV12-4 and TRBJ2-7; weak D call: TRBD2 (6 bases). The germline V and J ends were trimmed by 8 bases and 4 bases, with 18 bases remaining between them. CDR3 length equals 14 residues. DNA for the CDR3: TGTGCCAGCTCAGCGCGGGACGAGACTTACGAGCAGTACTTC. Its protein product is CASSARDETYEQYF.

There are many counts of this clonotype. The chain has TRBV5-8 and TRBJ1-3, with a possible D match to TRBD1 (5 bases). This CDR3 comprises 15 residues. Germline values: CDR1 SGHTS, CDR2 YDEGEE. V gave up 1 base and J gave up 8 bases, with 16 bases separating them. CDR3 bases: TGTGCCAGCAGCTTGTTAAAGGGAAGAGGGGACACCATATATTTT. Translation gives CASSLLKGRGDTIYF.

There are many counts of this clonotype. The chain is built from TRBV7-9 and TRBJ2-5; D may be TRBD2 (5 bases). CDR1 SEHNR and CDR2 FQNEAQ come from the germline V gene (reference sequence). V lost 1 base to trimming and J lost 0 bases, with 12 bases between them. The CDR3 extends over 16 amino acids. The CDR3 here is CASSLVGEPYQETQYF. The CDR3 coding sequence is TGTGCCAGCAGCTTAGTCGGGGAACCGTACCAAGAGACCCAGTACTTC.

In its sample, this clonotype was seen many times. The chain uses TRBV9 and TRBJ1-2; tentative D call: TRBD1 (5 bases). V was pared by 4 bases and J by 6 bases, with 13 bases between. The CDR3 spans 13 residues. CDR1 is SGDLS and CDR2 is YYNGEE in the germline V gene. CDR3 residues: CASSLDQGDGYTF. CDR3 bases: TGTGCCAGCAGCCTTGACCAGGGAGATGGCTACACCTTC.

This clonotype was picked up many times. V is TRBV28 and J is TRBJ1-5, with 9 nucleotides matching TRBD1. There are 18 residues in the CDR3. Germline lookup yields CDR1 MDHEN and CDR2 SYDVKM. V dropped 5 bases and J dropped 1; count of bases not matched to a gene: 12. The CDR3 bases are TGTGCCAGCAGTCCCTCTTGGGGACAGGGAAGGAGCAATCAGCCCCAGCATTTT. Its protein is CASSPSWGQGRSNQPQHF.

The sample holds many counts of this clonotype. The gene calls are TRBV5-6 and TRBJ1-5; no firm D call. V was cut by 4 bases and J by 6 bases, with 8 bases left in between. This CDR3 has 12 residues. The germline V gene has CDR1 SGHDT and CDR2 YYEEEE. In nucleotides, the CDR3 is TGTGCCAGCAGCGTGTCAGCTCAGCCCCAGCATTTT. Protein sequence: CASSVSAQPQHF.

This sequence joins TRBV3-1 and TRBJ2-3, with 12 bases fitting TRBD2. Trimming removed 4 bases from V and 2 bases from J; junction bases left unmatched: 4. Looked up from germline, CDR1 is LGHDT and CDR2 is YNNKEL (reference sequence). The CDR3 has 16 amino acids. This CDR3 reads CASSPTSGGSTDTQYF. The CDR3 nucleotides are TGTGCCAGCAGCCCGACTAGCGGGGGATCCACAGATACGCAGTATTTT.

Many counts were recorded for this clonotype. The chain uses TRBV7-2 and TRBJ1-1; D unclear. Germline CDR1 reads SGHTA; CDR2 reads FQGNSA. V was cut by 5 bases and J by 3 bases, with 16 bases left in between. This CDR3 is 15 amino acids long. The CDR3, as DNA: TGTGCCAGCAGCGGAGACCCGGCGGCTGACACTGAAGCTTTCTTT. This encodes CASSGDPAADTEAFF.

This clonotype came up many times. The chain uses TRBV12-3 or TRBV12-4 and TRBJ2-5, with D uncertain. The CDR3 is 14 amino acids. Trimming took off 1 base at V and 6 bases at J, with 12 bases between the two ends. CDR3 region: CASSLDAVMKTQYF. Here the CDR3 DNA reads TGTGCCAGCAGTTTAGATGCGGTCATGAAGACCCAGTACTTC.

This clonotype was seen repeatedly, ten times or more. The J gene is TRBJ1-1, the V gene TRBV29-1, with 7 bases lining up with TRBD1. The CDR3 consists of 13 residues. The germline V gene encodes CDR1 SQVTM and CDR2 ANQGSEA. V shed 2 bases and J 7 bases; nucleotides not matched to a gene: 7. CDR3 residues: CSVESGDSREAFF. The DNA for the CDR3 is TGCAGCGTTGAATCCGGGGACAGCCGTGAAGCTTTCTTT.

This rearrangement joins TRBV7-9 to TRBJ2-7, with D possibly TRBD1 on 5 matching bases. Trimming left V 1 base short and J 5 bases short, with 9 bases between. Germline CDR1 reads SEHNR; CDR2 reads FQNEAQ (reference sequence). CDR3 length equals 13 residues. CDR3 nucleotide sequence: TGTGCCAGCAGCTTAGAAGTCAGGGACGAGCAGTACTTC. Protein sequence: CASSLEVRDEQYF.

This clonotype was recorded at least ten times. Relative to the germline gene, one junction end is altered; a read error may explain this. The V gene is TRBV7-9, the J gene TRBJ1-1; tentatively, D is TRBD1 (5 bases). This CDR3 is 15 amino acids long. CDR1 and CDR2 (germline): SEHNR, FQNEAQ (reference sequence). The CDR3 reads CASTLGAGLNTEAFF. CDR3 DNA sequence: TGTGCCAGCACCTTAGGGGCAGGCCTGAACACTGAAGCTTTCTTT.

Many counts were recorded for this clonotype. This chain uses TRBV12-3 or TRBV12-4 with TRBJ1-5, with D hard to call. Trimming removed 6 bases from V and 7 bases from J, with 7 bases in between. The CDR3 extends over 11 amino acids. The CDR3 region has the DNA TGTGCCAGCAGCCTGAGCCAGCCCCAGCATTTT. This sequence encodes CASSLSQPQHF.

This clonotype has only a few counts. V usage is TRBV12-5 and J usage is TRBJ2-5; D may be TRBD1 (5 bases). CDR1 is LGHNT, CDR2 FRNRAP, per germline. Trimming removed 1 base at V and 3 bases at J, with 6 bases between. CDR3 length equals 13 residues. The CDR3 DNA is TGTGCTAGTGGTTTGGCAGGGAAAGAGACCCAGTACTTC. Its protein is CASGLAGKETQYF.